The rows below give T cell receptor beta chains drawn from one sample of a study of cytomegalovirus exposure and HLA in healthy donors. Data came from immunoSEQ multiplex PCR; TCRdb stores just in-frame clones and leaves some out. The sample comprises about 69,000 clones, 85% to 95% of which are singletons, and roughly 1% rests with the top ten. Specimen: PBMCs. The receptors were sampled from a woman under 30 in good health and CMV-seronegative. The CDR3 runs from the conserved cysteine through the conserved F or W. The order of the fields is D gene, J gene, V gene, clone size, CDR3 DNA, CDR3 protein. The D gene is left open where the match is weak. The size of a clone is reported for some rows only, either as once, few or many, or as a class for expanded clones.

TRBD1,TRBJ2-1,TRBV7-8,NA,TGTGCCAGCAGCAATCGCGGGACAGGGGGCTACAATGAGCAGTTCTTC,CASSNRGTGGYNEQFF
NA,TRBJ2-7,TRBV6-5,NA,TGTGCCAGCAGTCCGGCGGTTCAAGGCGAGCAGTACTTC,CASSPAVQGEQYF
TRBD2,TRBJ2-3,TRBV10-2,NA,TGCGCCAGCAGTGAGGCGCGGGGGGGCACAGATACGCAGTATTTT,CASSEARGGTDTQYF
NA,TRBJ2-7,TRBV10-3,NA,TGTGCCATCAGTGAGTCCCCACCCCCGGGAGAGCAGTACTTC,CAISESPPPGEQYF
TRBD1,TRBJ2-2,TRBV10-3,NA,TGTGCCATCGAACAGGGGCGGACCGGGGAGCTGTTTTTT,CAIEQGRTGELFF
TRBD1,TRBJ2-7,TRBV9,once,TGTGCCAGCGGTGGACAGGCCGCCGGCGAGCAGTACTTC,CASGGQAAGEQYF
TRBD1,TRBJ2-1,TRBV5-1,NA,TGCGCCAGCAGCACGGGACAGGGGGGGGTTAGCAATGAGCAGTTCTTC,CASSTGQGGVSNEQFF
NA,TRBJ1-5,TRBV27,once,TGTGCCAGCAGCGACTTTGATAGCAATCAGCCCCAGCATTTT,CASSDFDSNQPQHF
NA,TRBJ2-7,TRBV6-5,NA,TGTGCCAGCAGACAGGAGAGCTCCTACGAGCAGTACTTC,CASRQESSYEQYF
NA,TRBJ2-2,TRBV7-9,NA,TGTGCCAGCAGACAACCGGGACTCCTTTTCGACGGGGAGCTGTTTTTT,CASRQPGLLFDGELFF
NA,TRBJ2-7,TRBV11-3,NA,TGTGCCAGCAGCCGACGGAGTCAACCGGACGAGCAGTACTTC,CASSRRSQPDEQYF
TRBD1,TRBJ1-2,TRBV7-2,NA,TGTGCCAGCAGCCTAAAAGGGGCCGGGACAGAGACTGGCTACACCTTC,CASSLKGAGTETGYTF
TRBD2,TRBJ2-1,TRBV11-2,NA,TGTGCCAGCAGCTTAGATGCGGCGGGAGGCTCCTACAATGAGCAGTTCTTC,CASSLDAAGGSYNEQFF
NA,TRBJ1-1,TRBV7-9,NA,TGTGCCAGCAGCCTAAGTCTGGGGGGGAGCACTGAAGCTTTCTTT,CASSLSLGGSTEAFF
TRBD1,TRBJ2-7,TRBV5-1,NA,TGCGCCAGCAGCCGCCTGACCGGGACAGGGTCCTACGAGCAGTACTTC,CASSRLTGTGSYEQYF
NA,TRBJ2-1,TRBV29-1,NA,TGCAGCGCCCAGGGATACAATGAGCAGTTCTTC,CSAQGYNEQFF
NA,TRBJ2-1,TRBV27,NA,TGTGCCAGCAGTTTATCGGCGGGCAATGAGCAGTTCTTC,CASSLSAGNEQFF
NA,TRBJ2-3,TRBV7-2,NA,TGTGCCAGCAGCTTGGGCGGGACTTCCAACACAGATACGCAGTATTTT,CASSLGGTSNTDTQYF
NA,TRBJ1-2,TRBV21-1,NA,TGTGCCAGCAGTAAACGAGTGGACAGTTACTATGGCTACACCTTC,CASSKRVDSYYGYTF
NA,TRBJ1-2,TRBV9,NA,TGTGCCAGCAGCCTTCAGGGAGGCTACACCTTC,CASSLQGGYTF
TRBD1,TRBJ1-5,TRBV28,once,TGTGCCAGCAGCCCGGGACAGACGGCAACTTGGCCCCAGCATTTT,CASSPGQTATWPQHF
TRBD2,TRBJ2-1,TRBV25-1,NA,TGTGCCAGCAGTGAGCCTTGGGGGGGCAATGAGCAGTTCTTC,CASSEPWGGNEQFF